This entry concerns a single T cell receptor beta chain. The data belong to a study of blood T cells in healthy people across ages. Next came a second PCR, run for about 6 to 11 cycles, which used a sample-barcoded 5' primer along with a J-beta primer mix. TCRdb passed the 5' RACE reads through MiXCR, listing each CDR3 protein once. The sample includes over 1.5 million distinct CDR3 sequences, 49% of them seen just once. CDR3 length: 16 residues. The V gene lost 5 bases and the J gene lost 0 bases, with 13 bases spanning the gap. Germline V gene lookup returns CDR1 SGHTA and CDR2 FQGNSA. The chain has TRBV7-2 and TRBJ1-4; D is unresolved. Sequenced: blood. The clonotype comes from a woman aged 40 to 55 in good health. This chain's CDR3 is CASSPQLRATNEKLFF. The CDR3 bases are TGTGCCAGCAGCCCACAGCTGCGGGCAACTAATGAAAAACTGTTTTTT. The whole variable domain, filled in from reference TRBV7-2 and TRBJ1-4, reads GAGVSQSPSNKVTEKGKDVELRCDPISGHTALYWYRQSLGQGLEFLIYFQGNSAPDKSGLPSDRFSAERTGGSVSTLTIQRTQQEDSAVYLCASSPQLRATNEKLFFGSGTQLSVL.